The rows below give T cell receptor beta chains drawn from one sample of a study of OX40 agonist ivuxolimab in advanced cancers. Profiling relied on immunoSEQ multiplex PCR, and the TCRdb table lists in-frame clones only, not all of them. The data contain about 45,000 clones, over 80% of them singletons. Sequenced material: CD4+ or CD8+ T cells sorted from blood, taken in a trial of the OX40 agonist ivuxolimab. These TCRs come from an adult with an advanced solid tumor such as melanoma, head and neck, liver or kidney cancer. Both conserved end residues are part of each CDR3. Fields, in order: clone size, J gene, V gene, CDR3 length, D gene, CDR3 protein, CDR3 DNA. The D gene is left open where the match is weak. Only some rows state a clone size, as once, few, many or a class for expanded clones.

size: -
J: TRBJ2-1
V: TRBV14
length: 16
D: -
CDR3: CASSLELGHSYNEQFF
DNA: TGTGCCAGCAGCCTAGAATTGGGACACTCCTACAATGAGCAGTTCTTC

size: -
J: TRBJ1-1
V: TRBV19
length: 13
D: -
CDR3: CASSINRNPEAFF
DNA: TGTGCCAGTAGTATAAACCGGAATCCTGAAGCTTTCTTT

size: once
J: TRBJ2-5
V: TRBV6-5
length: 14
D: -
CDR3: CASSYRAQGETQYF
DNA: TGTGCCAGCAGTTACAGGGCGCAGGGTGAGACCCAGTACTTC

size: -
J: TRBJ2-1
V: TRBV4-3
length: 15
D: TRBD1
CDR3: CASSIRDSSYNEQFF
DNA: TGCGCCAGCAGCATCCGGGACAGCTCCTACAATGAGCAGTTCTTC

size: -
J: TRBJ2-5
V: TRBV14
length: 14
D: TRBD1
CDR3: CASSQGQGAETQYF
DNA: TGTGCCAGCAGCCAAGGACAGGGGGCAGAGACCCAGTACTTC

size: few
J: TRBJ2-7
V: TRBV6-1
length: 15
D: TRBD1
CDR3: CASSVRDSGSYEQYF
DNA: TGTGCCAGCAGTGTCCGGGACAGTGGATCCTACGAGCAGTACTTC

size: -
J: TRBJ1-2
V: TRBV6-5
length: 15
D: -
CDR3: CASSLTRGGINGYTF
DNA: TGTGCCAGCAGTCTAACTCGGGGGGGAATTAATGGCTACACCTTC

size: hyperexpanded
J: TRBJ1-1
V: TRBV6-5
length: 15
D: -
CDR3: CASSYVKSLGTEAFF
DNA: TGTGCCAGCAGTTACGTGAAGTCGCTAGGGACTGAAGCTTTCTTT

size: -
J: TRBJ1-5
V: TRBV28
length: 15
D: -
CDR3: CASSLSTGLDQPQHF
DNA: TGTGCCAGCAGTCTCTCTACAGGGCTCGATCAGCCCCAGCATTTT

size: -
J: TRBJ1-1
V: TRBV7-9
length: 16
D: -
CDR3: CASSLEVSQGNTEAFF
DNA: TGTGCCAGCAGCTTAGAAGTCTCGCAGGGGAACACTGAAGCTTTCTTT

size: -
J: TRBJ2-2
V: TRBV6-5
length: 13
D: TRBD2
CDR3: CASSYGGAGELFF
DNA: TGTGCCAGCAGTTACGGGGGGGCCGGGGAGCTGTTTTTT

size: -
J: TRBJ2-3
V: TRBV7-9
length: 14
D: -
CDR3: CASSHRDALDTQYF
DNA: TGTGCCAGCAGCCACCGGGACGCGCTAGATACGCAGTATTTT

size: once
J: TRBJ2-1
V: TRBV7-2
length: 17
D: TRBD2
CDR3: CASSLSSSGSLYNEQFF
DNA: TGTGCCAGCAGCTTAAGTTCTAGCGGGAGTCTCTACAATGAGCAGTTCTTC

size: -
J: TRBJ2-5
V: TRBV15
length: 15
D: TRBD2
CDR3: CATSNSRAGQETQYF
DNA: TGTGCCACCAGCAACTCACGAGCGGGACAAGAGACCCAGTACTTC

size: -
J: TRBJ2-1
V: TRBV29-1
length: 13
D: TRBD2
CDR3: CSVAGLVYNEQFF
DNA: TGCAGCGTTGCGGGACTAGTCTACAATGAGCAGTTCTTC

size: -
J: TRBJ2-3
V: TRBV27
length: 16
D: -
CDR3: CASSSWDGSSTDTQYF
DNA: TGTGCCAGCAGTTCATGGGACGGATCTAGCACAGATACGCAGTATTTT

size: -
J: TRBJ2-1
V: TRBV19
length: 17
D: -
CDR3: CASSIAGTGTSYNEQFF
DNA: TGTGCCAGTAGTATAGCGGGGACGGGAACATCCTACAATGAGCAGTTCTTC

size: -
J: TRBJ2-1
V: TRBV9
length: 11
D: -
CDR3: CASSVYNEQFF
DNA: TGTGCCAGCAGCGTTTACAATGAGCAGTTCTTC

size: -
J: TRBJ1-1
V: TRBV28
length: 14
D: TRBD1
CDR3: CASSPDRVNTEAFF
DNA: TGTGCCAGCAGTCCGGACAGGGTGAACACTGAAGCTTTCTTT

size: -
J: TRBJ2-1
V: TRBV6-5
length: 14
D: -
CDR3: CASSYSDSYNEQFF
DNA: TGTGCCAGCAGTTACTCGGACAGTTACAATGAGCAGTTCTTC

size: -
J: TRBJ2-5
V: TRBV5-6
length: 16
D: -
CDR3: CASSLAWSSQGETQYF
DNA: TGTGCCAGCAGCTTGGCCTGGTCGTCGCAGGGGGAGACCCAGTACTTC

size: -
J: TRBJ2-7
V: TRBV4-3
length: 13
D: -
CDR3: CASSPAVDYEQYF
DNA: TGCGCCAGCAGCCCAGCGGTGGACTACGAGCAGTACTTC

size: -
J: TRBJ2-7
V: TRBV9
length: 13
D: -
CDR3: CASSVERSDEQYF
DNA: TGTGCCAGCAGCGTAGAACGGAGCGACGAGCAGTACTTC

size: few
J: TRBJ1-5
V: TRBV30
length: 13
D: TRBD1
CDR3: CAWGTGGNQPQHF
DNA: TGTGCCTGGGGGACAGGGGGAAATCAGCCCCAGCATTTT

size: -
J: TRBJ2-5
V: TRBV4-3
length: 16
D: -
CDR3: CASSQDLVGTQETQYF
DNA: TGCGCCAGCAGCCAAGATTTAGTGGGAACCCAAGAGACCCAGTACTTC

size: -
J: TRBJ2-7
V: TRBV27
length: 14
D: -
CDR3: CASSLVGTTYEQYF
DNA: TGTGCCAGCAGTTTAGTTGGCACAACCTACGAGCAGTACTTC

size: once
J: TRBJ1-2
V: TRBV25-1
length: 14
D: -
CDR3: CASAPFGTSYGYTF
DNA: TGTGCCAGCGCCCCGTTTGGGACCAGCTATGGCTACACCTTC

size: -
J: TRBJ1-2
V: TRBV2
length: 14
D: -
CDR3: CASWLLTDEYGYTF
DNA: TGTGCCAGTTGGTTGCTGACAGATGAGTATGGCTACACCTTC

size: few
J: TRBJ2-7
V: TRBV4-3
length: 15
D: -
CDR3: CASSQDLTSVYEQYF
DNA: TGCGCCAGCAGCCAAGATCTGACGAGCGTCTACGAGCAGTACTTC

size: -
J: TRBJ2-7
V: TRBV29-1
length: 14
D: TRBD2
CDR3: CSVRGAGASYEQYF
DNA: TGCAGCGTGAGGGGAGCGGGAGCCTCCTACGAGCAGTACTTC

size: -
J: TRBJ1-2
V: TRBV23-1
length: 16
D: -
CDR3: CASSQSTERINYGYTF
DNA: TGCGCCAGCAGTCAATCGACGGAGAGGATCAACTATGGCTACACCTTC

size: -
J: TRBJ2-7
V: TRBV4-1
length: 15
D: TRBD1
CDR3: CASSQGGQGLYEQYF
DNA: TGCGCCAGCAGCCAAGGCGGACAGGGCCTCTACGAGCAGTACTTC

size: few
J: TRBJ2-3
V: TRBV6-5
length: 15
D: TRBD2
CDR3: CASSLRGGGTDTQYF
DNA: TGTGCCAGCAGTCTCCGGGGGGGCGGGACAGATACGCAGTATTTT

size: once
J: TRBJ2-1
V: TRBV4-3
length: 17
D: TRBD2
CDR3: CASSQETSGSAYNEQFF
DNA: TGCGCCAGCAGCCAAGAGACTAGCGGGAGTGCCTACAATGAGCAGTTCTTC

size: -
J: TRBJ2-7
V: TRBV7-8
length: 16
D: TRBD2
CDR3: CASSTWTSGAPYEQYF
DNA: TGTGCCAGCAGCACTTGGACTAGCGGGGCGCCCTACGAGCAGTACTTC

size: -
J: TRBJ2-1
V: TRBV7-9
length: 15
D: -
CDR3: CASSSLRTADNEQFF
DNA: TGTGCCAGCAGCTCCCTTCGGACAGCAGACAATGAGCAGTTCTTC

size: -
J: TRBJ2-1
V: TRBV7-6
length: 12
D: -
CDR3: CASSLGKYEQFF
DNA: TGTGCCAGCAGCTTAGGCAAGTACGAGCAGTTCTTC

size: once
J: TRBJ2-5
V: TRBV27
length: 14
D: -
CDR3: CASSPAVRGETQYF
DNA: TGTGCCAGTTCCCCCGCGGTAAGGGGGGAGACCCAGTACTTC

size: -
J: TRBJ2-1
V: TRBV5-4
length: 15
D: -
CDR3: CASSFASQSYNEQFF
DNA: TGTGCCAGCAGCTTCGCTAGCCAATCCTACAATGAGCAGTTCTTC

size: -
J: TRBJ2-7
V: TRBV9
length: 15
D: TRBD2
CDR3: CASSATSGDPYEQYF
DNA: TGTGCCAGCAGCGCTACTAGCGGGGACCCCTACGAGCAGTACTTC

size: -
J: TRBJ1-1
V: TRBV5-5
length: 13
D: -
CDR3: CASSLFDRLEAFF
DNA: TGTGCCAGCAGCTTATTCGACAGGCTTGAAGCTTTCTTT

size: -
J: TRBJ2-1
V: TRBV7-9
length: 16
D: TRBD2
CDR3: CASSSGTSGSRYEQFF
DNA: TGTGCCAGCAGCTCCGGTACTAGCGGGAGTAGGTATGAGCAGTTCTTC